Listed below are T cell receptor beta chains from one sample, sequenced in a study of blood T cell repertoires in COVID-19. The method was immunoSEQ multiplex PCR; TCRdb's version includes in-frame clones alone and lacks a portion of them. The sample holds about 92,000 clones, roughly 72% seen once. The sample comprised peripheral blood. The receptors were gathered from a woman aged 55-70 years in a cohort sampled during active or convalescent COVID-19. Both conserved end residues are part of each CDR3. Part of the rows lack a size; the others show once, few, many or a class for expanded clones.

V,J,size,CDR3
TRBV21-1,TRBJ2-7,NA,CASSKRQGAYEQYF
TRBV11-3,TRBJ2-3,NA,CASSPGPGTGRDTQYF
TRBV10-3,TRBJ2-2,few,CATGQGSGELFF
TRBV4-2,TRBJ2-5,NA,CASSQGTSGAQETQYF
TRBV7-3,TRBJ1-1,NA,CASSLQGDTEAFF
TRBV7-8,TRBJ2-1,NA,CASSLPGGAYDEQFF
TRBV28,TRBJ2-5,NA,CASTPRRGGENQETQYF
TRBV7-7,TRBJ2-1,NA,CASSLYPQGIAEQFF
TRBV7-2,TRBJ2-3,NA,CASKQTGYGDTQYF
TRBV5-1,TRBJ2-3,NA,CASSLAGDTQYF
TRBV24-1,TRBJ2-7,NA,CATSDSGQGRGTIYEQYF
TRBV10-1,TRBJ2-1,NA,CASSTTGTYNEQFF
TRBV24-1,TRBJ1-2,NA,CATSDWSGEGYGYTF
TRBV9,TRBJ2-7,NA,CASSVGASGHEQYF
TRBV7-3,TRBJ2-6,NA,CASSPRGGQGAFGANVLTF
TRBV12-5,TRBJ1-2,NA,CASGSTGRDYGYTF
TRBV6-6,TRBJ1-1,NA,CASSSHGGGSEAFF
TRBV6-6,TRBJ1-1,NA,CASSATPGAEAFF
TRBV7-6,TRBJ2-5,NA,CASSFYTSGGQETQYF
TRBV2,TRBJ1-1,NA,CARAGVGNTEAFF
TRBV4-2,TRBJ1-2,NA,CASSQEGSLFYGYTF
TRBV15,TRBJ1-5,few,CATSGAGTLQGQPQHF
TRBV20-1,TRBJ1-5,NA,CSAGSRGPQHF
TRBV5-1,TRBJ2-7,NA,CASSLGQRYEQYF
TRBV11-2,TRBJ2-7,many,CASSSPVPGEQYF
TRBV5-5,TRBJ1-2,NA,CASSLWDRDYGYTF
TRBV12-5,TRBJ2-1,few,CASGASGAGNEQFF
TRBV5-1,TRBJ2-2,NA,CASSLRVSGGATNTGELFF
TRBV28,TRBJ1-4,once,CASSFSVTNEKLFF
TRBV28,TRBJ2-7,NA,CASSLGPARYEQYF
TRBV5-1,TRBJ2-5,few,CASSRSGQGVGETQYF
TRBV4-1,TRBJ2-3,NA,CASSQETSGASTDTQYF
TRBV5-1,TRBJ1-6,NA,CASSGQVYNSPLHF
TRBV7-2,TRBJ2-4,NA,CASSARGSGGRDKNIQYF
TRBV19,TRBJ2-2,NA,CASSNIQVTGELFF
TRBV29-1,TRBJ2-7,once,CSVPKTGTLYEQYF
TRBV19,TRBJ1-2,NA,CASSPYLSDGYTF
TRBV5-1,TRBJ2-7,few,CASSLETGTGGSEQYF
TRBV2,TRBJ2-7,NA,CASKQGQGLEQYF
TRBV19,TRBJ1-1,NA,CASSRGDSGGNTEAFF
TRBV19,TRBJ2-1,NA,CASSMTGFDNEQFF
TRBV3-1/TRBV3-2,TRBJ2-1,NA,CASSQHYRLYNEQFF
TRBV27,TRBJ1-2,NA,CASSPRQGIAYGYTF
TRBV4-2,TRBJ2-5,NA,CASSQLGRETQYF
TRBV5-4,TRBJ2-1,NA,CASSLVAGGLRNEQFF
TRBV2,TRBJ1-4,NA,CASRGATGTEKLFF
TRBV6-6,TRBJ1-2,NA,CASSLDRTNYGYTF
TRBV5-1,TRBJ1-1,NA,CASSLNSFMNTEAFF
TRBV7-3,TRBJ2-3,once,CASSLTFSGGPSTDTQYF
TRBV7-9,TRBJ1-2,NA,CASSRGQPYGYTF
TRBV29-1,TRBJ1-1,NA,CSVVMTRGRTEAFF
TRBV6-5,TRBJ1-1,NA,CASSRTGTEAFF
TRBV7-3,TRBJ2-1,NA,CASSLIPSGFNEQFF
TRBV28,TRBJ1-1,few,CASSLWSGMNTEAFF
TRBV6-2/TRBV6-3,TRBJ1-2,NA,CASSSLGAYGYTF